These T cell receptor beta chains were read from a single sample in a study of T-cell memory formation after mild COVID-19. One entry per CDR3 protein results from TCRdb running MiXCR on the 5' RACE reads. This repertoire shows 120,000 or so distinct CDR3 sequences, around 15% found once; its top ten account for 5% to 5.5%. The sequencing sample was made of PBMCs or a T cell subset sorted from them (not recorded which). The receptors stem from a man between 18 and 35 years old who had mild COVID-19 (a few samples of this study predate the infection). Cell type and time point are not known. Both conserved end residues are part of each CDR3. Each record gives: V gene, J gene, CDR3 protein.

V: TRBV6-2/TRBV6-3; J: TRBJ1-2; CDR3: CASSYSRGQIYGYTF
V: TRBV6-2/TRBV6-3; J: TRBJ1-2; CDR3: CASSYEGANYGYTF
V: TRBV5-1; J: TRBJ2-4; CDR3: CASSPLAAGSIQYF
V: TRBV7-3; J: TRBJ2-5; CDR3: CASSLGPIQETQYF
V: TRBV4-2; J: TRBJ2-3; CDR3: CASSPLAGGTDTQYF
V: TRBV4-2; J: TRBJ2-5; CDR3: CASSQSLASGEETQYF
V: TRBV7-2; J: TRBJ1-5; CDR3: CASSFLGGNQPQHF
V: TRBV7-3; J: TRBJ1-1; CDR3: CASSLSRGEAFF
V: TRBV12-3/TRBV12-4; J: TRBJ2-5; CDR3: CASSFPGQETQYF
V: TRBV24-1; J: TRBJ1-3; CDR3: CATTAPTGNTIYF
V: TRBV7-6; J: TRBJ1-6; CDR3: CASSPRAGGSPLHF
V: TRBV12-3/TRBV12-4; J: TRBJ2-1; CDR3: CASRSGGTGEFREFF
V: TRBV9; J: TRBJ2-5; CDR3: CASSSRAGFQETQYF
V: TRBV20-1; J: TRBJ2-3; CDR3: CSAAGPDTQYF
V: TRBV11-1; J: TRBJ2-3; CDR3: CASSPRQDTQYF
V: TRBV2; J: TRBJ1-1; CDR3: CASSVDRGRGTEAFF
V: TRBV5-1; J: TRBJ1-1; CDR3: CASSQQGIGDTEAFF
V: TRBV18; J: TRBJ2-3; CDR3: CASSPPGEHTDTQYF
V: TRBV4-1; J: TRBJ2-5; CDR3: CASSQDKDSGGAWETQYF
V: TRBV29-1; J: TRBJ2-1; CDR3: CSVEDPRGGRDEQFF
V: TRBV9; J: TRBJ2-5; CDR3: CASSVSSQETQYF
V: TRBV18; J: TRBJ1-3; CDR3: CASSPDSPFSGNTIYF
V: TRBV6-5; J: TRBJ1-3; CDR3: CASSYRPEPGNTIYF
V: TRBV4-3; J: TRBJ2-7; CDR3: CASSQGSGNYEQYF
V: TRBV12-3/TRBV12-4; J: TRBJ1-2; CDR3: CASSLDGRISNYGYTF
V: TRBV10-3; J: TRBJ1-1; CDR3: CAIREQGPEAFF
V: TRBV4-3; J: TRBJ2-5; CDR3: CASSQDLGDTQYF
V: TRBV19; J: TRBJ2-5; CDR3: CARDRRQETQYF
V: TRBV5-5; J: TRBJ1-2; CDR3: CASSLEAVPGYGYTF
V: TRBV11-1; J: TRBJ2-1; CDR3: CASSFRDYSGEQFF
V: TRBV12-3/TRBV12-4; J: TRBJ2-5; CDR3: CASSLASGKKTQYF
V: TRBV12-3/TRBV12-4; J: TRBJ2-3; CDR3: CASSPPVEGSYTQYF
V: TRBV24-1; J: TRBJ2-5; CDR3: CATTGTSGGTQRETQYF
V: TRBV18; J: TRBJ2-5; CDR3: CASSWGTEETQYF
V: TRBV6-5; J: TRBJ1-2; CDR3: CASNAGGGYTF
V: TRBV7-2; J: TRBJ2-1; CDR3: CASSLTGQGAYNEQFF
V: TRBV18; J: TRBJ2-5; CDR3: CASSPGSRETQYF
V: TRBV4-3; J: TRBJ2-5; CDR3: CASSQGWQETQYF
V: TRBV29-1; J: TRBJ2-2; CDR3: CSGAGPSGELFF
V: TRBV20-1; J: TRBJ2-1; CDR3: CSADPGQGVLNEQFF
V: TRBV4-3; J: TRBJ1-1; CDR3: CASSQDTEGTGEAFF
V: TRBV18; J: TRBJ1-1; CDR3: CASSPVGTEAFF
V: TRBV28; J: TRBJ1-4; CDR3: CASSLGAAEGHEKLFF